This paragraph reports one TCR beta chain. Its antigen is still unknown. In nominal health when sampled, donors likely had unrecorded immune exposures nonetheless. The data belong to a study of cytomegalovirus exposure and HLA in healthy donors. Study in general: The roughly 120 million unique TCR beta sequences, from about 180 million T cells, were found by an earlier analysis.

Germline lookup yields CDR1 SQVTM and CDR2 ANQGSEA. V lost 6 bases and J lost 6, with 17 bases in between. The CDR3 runs to 13 residues. In the PCR, 60 Vbeta and 13 Jbeta primers were used. This table comes from immunoSEQ multiplex PCR, and its TCRdb copy is limited to in-frame clones, with some not included. The sample records about 170,000 clones, 80% being singletons. The study, taken as a whole, reports: In the analysis, some V segments, TRBV6-2 and TRBV6-3 included, were excluded as indistinguishable. Later analysis suggested links between common viral pathogens and several top significant clusters.

The V call is TRBV29-1, the J call TRBJ1-2; possible D gene TRBD1, 6 bases. The TCR sequence derives from a woman in her forties or fifties in good health and CMV-seropositive. The sample taken for sequencing was PBMCs. The CDR3 loop is CSVTGGAPDGYTF. In DNA, the CDR3 is TGCAGCGTAACGGGGGGGGCGCCCGATGGCTACACCTTC.